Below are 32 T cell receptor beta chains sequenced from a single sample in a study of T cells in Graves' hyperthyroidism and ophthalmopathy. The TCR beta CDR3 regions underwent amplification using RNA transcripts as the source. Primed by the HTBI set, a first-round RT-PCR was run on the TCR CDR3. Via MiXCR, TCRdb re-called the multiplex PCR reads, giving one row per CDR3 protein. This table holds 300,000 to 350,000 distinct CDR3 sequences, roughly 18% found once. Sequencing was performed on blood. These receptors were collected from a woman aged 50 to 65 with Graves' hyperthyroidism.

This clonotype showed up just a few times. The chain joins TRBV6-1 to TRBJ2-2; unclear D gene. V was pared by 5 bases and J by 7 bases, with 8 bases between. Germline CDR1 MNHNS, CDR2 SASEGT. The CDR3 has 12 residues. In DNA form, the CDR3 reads TGTGCCAGCAGTACCGGGTTCGGGGAGCTGTTTTTT. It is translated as CASSTGFGELFF.

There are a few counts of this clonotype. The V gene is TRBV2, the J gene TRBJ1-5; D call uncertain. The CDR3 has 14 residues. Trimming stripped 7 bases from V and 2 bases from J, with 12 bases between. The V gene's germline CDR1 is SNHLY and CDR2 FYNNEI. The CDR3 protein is CASTLMVGNQPQHF. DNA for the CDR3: TGTGCCAGCACTTTAATGGTGGGCAATCAGCCCCAGCATTTT.

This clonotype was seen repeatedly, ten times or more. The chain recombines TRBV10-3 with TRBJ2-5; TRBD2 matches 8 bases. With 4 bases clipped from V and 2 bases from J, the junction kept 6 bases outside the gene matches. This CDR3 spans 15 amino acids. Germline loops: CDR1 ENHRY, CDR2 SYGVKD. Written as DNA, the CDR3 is TGTGCCATCAGTGGCTCGGGAGGGGGACAAGAGACCCAGTACTTC. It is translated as CAISGSGGGQETQYF.

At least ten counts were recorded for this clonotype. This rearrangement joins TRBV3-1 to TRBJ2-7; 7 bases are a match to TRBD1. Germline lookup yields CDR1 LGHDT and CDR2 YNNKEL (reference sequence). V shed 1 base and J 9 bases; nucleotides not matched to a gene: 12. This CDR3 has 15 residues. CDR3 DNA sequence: TGTGCCAGCAGCCAAGCCCCGTCGGGACAGAGGTGGCAGTACTTC. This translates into CASSQAPSGQRWQYF.

Here the CDR3 reads CASSQTGAGNTIYF. For the CDR3, the DNA is TGTGCCAGCAGCCAGACAGGGGCTGGAAACACCATATATTTT. The chain uses TRBV7-6 and TRBJ1-3; 8 bases map to TRBD1. The CDR3 spans 14 residues. V trimming: 5 bases; J trimming: 2 bases; junction bases outside the gene matches: 2. The germline CDR1 and CDR2 sequences are SGHVS and FNYEAQ.

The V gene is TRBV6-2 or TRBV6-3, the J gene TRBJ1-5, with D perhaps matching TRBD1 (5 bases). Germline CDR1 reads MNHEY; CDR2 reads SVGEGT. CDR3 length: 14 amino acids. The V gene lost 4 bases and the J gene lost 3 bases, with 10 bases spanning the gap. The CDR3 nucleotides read TGTGCCAGCAGTTGGGGCAGAGTCAATCAGCCCCAGCATTTT. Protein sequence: CASSWGRVNQPQHF.

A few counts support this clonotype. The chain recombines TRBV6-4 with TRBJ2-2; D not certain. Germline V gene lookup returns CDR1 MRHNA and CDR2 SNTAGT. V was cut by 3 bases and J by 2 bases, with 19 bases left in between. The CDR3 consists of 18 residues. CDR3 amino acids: CASSETLLPSPNTGELFF. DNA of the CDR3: TGTGCCAGCAGTGAGACCCTCCTCCCGTCTCCAAACACCGGGGAGCTGTTTTTT.

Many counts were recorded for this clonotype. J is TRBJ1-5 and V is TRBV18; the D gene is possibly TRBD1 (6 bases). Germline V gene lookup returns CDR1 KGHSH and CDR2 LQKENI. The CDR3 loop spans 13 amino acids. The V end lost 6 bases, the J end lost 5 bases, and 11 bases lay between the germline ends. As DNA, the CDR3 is TGTGCCAGCTCGTCGACAGGCGATCAGCCCCAGCATTTT. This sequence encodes CASSSTGDQPQHF.

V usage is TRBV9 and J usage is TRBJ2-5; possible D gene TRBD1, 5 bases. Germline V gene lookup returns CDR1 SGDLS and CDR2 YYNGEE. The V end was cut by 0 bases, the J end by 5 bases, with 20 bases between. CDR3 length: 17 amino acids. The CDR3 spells CASSVGLAQDLGETQYF. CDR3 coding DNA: TGTGCCAGCAGCGTAGGCTTAGCACAGGATCTAGGGGAGACCCAGTACTTC.

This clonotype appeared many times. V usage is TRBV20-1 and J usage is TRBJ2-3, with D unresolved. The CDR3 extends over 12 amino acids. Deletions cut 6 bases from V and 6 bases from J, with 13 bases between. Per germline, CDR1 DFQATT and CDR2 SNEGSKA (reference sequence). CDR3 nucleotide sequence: TGCAGTGCGCCGAAATCGGCGGATACGCAGTATTTT. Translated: CSAPKSADTQYF.

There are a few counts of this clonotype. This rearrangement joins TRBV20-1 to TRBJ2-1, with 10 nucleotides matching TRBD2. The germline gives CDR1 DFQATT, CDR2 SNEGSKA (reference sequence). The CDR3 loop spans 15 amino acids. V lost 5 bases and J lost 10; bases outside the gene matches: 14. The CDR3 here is CSARPVLAGVREQFF. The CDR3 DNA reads TGCAGTGCTCGTCCGGTCCTAGCGGGAGTTCGGGAGCAGTTCTTC.

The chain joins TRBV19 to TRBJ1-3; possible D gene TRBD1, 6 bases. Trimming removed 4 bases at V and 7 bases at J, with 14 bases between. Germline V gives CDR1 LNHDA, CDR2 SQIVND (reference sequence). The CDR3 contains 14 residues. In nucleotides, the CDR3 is TGTGCCAGTAGTACGGGACATCTTGGGAACACCATATATTTT. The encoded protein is CASSTGHLGNTIYF. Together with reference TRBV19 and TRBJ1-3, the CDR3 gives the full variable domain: DGGITQSPKYLFRKEGQNVTLSCEQNLNHDAMYWYRQDPGQGLRLIYYSQIVNDFQKGDIAEGYSVSREKKESFPLTVTSAQKNPTAFYLCASSTGHLGNTIYFGEGSWLTVV.

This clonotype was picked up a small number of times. This CDR3 is CASTNDSPLHF. The CDR3 region has the DNA TGTGCCAGCACCAACGATTCACCCCTCCACTTT. V usage is TRBV5-5 and J usage is TRBJ1-6; no firm D call. The CDR3 sequence is 11 residues long. Germline lookup yields CDR1 SGHKS and CDR2 YYEKEE (reference sequence). The ends were cut back, 6 bases at V and 8 bases at J, with 6 bases in the middle.

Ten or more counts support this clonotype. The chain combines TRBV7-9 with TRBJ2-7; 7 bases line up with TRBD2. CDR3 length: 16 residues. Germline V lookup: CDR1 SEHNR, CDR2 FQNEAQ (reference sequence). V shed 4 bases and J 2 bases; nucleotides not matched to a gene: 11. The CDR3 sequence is CASSSVGSGATYEQYF. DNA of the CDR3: TGTGCCAGCAGCTCGGTGGGGAGCGGGGCAACCTACGAGCAGTACTTC. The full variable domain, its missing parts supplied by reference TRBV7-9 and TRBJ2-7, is DTGVSQNPRHKITKRGQNVTFRCDPISEHNRLYWYRQTLGQGPEFLTYFQNEAQLEKSRLLSDRFSAERPKGSFSTLEIQRTEQGDSAMYLCASSSVGSGATYEQYFGPGTRLTVT.

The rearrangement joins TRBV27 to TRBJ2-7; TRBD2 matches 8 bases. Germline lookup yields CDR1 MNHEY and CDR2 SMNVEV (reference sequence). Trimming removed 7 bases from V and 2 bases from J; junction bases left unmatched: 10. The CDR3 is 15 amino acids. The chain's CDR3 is CASTATGGLTYEQYF. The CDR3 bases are TGTGCCAGCACGGCGACGGGAGGGCTGACCTACGAGCAGTACTTC.

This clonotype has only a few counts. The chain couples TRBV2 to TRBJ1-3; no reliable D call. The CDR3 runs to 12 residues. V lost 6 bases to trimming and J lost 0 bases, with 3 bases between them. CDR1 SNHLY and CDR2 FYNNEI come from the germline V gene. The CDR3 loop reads CASRASGNTIYF. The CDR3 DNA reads TGTGCCAGCAGAGCCTCTGGAAACACCATATATTTT. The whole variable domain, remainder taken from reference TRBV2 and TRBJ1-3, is EPEVTQTPSHQVTQMGQEVILRCVPISNHLYFYWYRQILGQKVEFLVSFYNNEISEKSEIFDDQFSVERPDGSNFTLKIRSTKLEDSAMYFCASRASGNTIYFGEGSWLTVV.

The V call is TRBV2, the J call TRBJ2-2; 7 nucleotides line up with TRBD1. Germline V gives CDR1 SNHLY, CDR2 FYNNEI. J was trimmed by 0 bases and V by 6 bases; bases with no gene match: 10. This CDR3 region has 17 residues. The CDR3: CASSSPGTAANTGELFF. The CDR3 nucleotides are TGTGCCAGCAGCTCGCCTGGGACAGCGGCGAACACCGGGGAGCTGTTTTTT.

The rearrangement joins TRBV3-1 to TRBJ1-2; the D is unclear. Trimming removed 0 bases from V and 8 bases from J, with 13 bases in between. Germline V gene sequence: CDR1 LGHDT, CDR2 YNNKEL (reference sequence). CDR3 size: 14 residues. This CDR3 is CASSQEGAGGGYTF. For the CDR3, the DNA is TGTGCCAGCAGCCAAGAGGGCGCAGGAGGCGGCTACACCTTC.

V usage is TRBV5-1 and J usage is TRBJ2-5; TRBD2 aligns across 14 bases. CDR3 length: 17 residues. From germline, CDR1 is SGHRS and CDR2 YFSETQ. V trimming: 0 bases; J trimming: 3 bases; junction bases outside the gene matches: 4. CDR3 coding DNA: TGCGCCAGCAGCTTGGGCGTGGGACTAGCGGGAGAAGAGACCCAGTACTTC. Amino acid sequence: CASSLGVGLAGEETQYF.

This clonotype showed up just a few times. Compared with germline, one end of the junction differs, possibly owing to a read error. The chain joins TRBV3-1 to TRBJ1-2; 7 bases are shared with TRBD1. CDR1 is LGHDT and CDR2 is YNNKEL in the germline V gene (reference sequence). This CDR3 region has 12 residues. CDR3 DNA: TGTGCCAGCAGCCAAGTGGCGACAGGGTTGGCCTTC. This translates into CASSQVATGLAF.

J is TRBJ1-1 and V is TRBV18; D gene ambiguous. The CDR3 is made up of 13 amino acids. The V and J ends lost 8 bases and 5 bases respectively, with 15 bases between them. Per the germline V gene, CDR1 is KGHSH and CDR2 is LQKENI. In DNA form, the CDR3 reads TGTGCCAGCAAATCCGAAGGGAGAACTGAAGCTTTCTTT. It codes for CASKSEGRTEAFF.

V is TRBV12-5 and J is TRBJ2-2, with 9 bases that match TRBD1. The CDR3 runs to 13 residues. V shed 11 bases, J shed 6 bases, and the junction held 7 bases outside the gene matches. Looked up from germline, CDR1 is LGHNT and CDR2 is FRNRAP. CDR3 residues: CAGRQGEAGELFF. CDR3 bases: TGTGCTGGAAGACAGGGGGAAGCCGGGGAGCTGTTTTTT.

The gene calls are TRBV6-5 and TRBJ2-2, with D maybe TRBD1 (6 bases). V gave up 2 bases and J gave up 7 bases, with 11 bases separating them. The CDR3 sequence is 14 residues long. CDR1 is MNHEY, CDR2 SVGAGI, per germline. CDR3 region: CASSYRRGGGELFF. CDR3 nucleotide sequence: TGTGCCAGCAGTTACCGGCGAGGGGGCGGGGAGCTGTTTTTT.

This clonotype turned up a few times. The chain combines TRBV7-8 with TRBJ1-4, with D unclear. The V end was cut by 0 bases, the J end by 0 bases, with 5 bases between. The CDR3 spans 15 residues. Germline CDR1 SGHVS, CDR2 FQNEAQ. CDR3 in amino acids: CASSLAPATNEKLFF. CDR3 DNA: TGTGCCAGCAGCTTAGCGCCGGCAACTAATGAAAAACTGTTTTTT.

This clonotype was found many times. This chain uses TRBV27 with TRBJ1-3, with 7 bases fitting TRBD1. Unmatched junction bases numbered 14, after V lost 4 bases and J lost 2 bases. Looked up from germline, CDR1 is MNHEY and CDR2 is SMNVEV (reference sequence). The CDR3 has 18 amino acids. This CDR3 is CASSSRIDQGEPGNTIYF. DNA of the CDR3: TGTGCCAGCAGTTCCCGGATCGACCAGGGGGAACCTGGAAACACCATATATTTT.

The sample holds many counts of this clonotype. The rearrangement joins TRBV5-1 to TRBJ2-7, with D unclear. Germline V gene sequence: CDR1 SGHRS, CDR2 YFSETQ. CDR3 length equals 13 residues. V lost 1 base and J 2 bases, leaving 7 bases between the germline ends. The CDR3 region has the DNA TGCGCCAGCAGCTTGCGTCCCACCTACGAGCAGTACGTC. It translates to CASSLRPTYEQYV.

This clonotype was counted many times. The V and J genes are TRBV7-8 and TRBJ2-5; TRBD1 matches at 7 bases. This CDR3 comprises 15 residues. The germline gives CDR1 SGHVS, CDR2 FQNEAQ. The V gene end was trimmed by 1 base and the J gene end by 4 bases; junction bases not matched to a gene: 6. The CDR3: CASSLGHRGTETQYF. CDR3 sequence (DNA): TGTGCCAGCAGCTTAGGGCACAGGGGAACAGAGACCCAGTACTTC. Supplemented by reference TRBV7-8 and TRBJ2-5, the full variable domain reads GAGVSQSPRYKVAKRGQDVALRCDPISGHVSLFWYQQALGQGPEFLTYFQNEAQLDKSGLPSDRFFAERPEGSVSTLKIQRTQQEDSAVYLCASSLGHRGTETQYFGPGTRLLVL.

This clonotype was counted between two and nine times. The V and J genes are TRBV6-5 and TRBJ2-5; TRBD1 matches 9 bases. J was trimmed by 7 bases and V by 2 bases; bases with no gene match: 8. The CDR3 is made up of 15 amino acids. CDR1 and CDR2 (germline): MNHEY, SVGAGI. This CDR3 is CASSYPTRQGGTQYF. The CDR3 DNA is TGTGCCAGCAGTTACCCGACCCGACAGGGGGGGACCCAGTACTTC.

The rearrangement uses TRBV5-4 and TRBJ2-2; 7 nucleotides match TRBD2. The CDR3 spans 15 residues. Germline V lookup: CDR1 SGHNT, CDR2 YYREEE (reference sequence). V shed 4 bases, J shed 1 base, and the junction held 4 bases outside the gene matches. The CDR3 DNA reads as TGTGCCAGCAGCGAAGCGGGGAAGAACACCGGGGAGCTGTTTTTT. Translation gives CASSEAGKNTGELFF.

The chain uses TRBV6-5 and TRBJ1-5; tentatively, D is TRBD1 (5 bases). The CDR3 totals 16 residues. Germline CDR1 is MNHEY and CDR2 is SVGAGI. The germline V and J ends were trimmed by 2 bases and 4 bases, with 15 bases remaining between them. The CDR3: CASSYPAGSTNQPQHF. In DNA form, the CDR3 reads TGTGCCAGCAGTTACCCGGCAGGGTCGACAAATCAGCCCCAGCATTTT.

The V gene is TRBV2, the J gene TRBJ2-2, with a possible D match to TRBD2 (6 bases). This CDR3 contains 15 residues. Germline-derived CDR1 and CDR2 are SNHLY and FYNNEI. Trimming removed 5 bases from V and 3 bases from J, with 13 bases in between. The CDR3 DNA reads TGTGCCAGCAGTACGGCTAGCGAGGACACCGGGGAGCTGTTTTTT. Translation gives CASSTASEDTGELFF.

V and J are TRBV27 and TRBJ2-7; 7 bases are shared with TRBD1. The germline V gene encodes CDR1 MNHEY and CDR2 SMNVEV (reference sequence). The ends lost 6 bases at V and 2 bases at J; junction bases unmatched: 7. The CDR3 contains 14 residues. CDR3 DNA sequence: TGTGCCAGCAGCCTCACGGGGACAGCCTACGAGCAGTACTTC. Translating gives CASSLTGTAYEQYF.